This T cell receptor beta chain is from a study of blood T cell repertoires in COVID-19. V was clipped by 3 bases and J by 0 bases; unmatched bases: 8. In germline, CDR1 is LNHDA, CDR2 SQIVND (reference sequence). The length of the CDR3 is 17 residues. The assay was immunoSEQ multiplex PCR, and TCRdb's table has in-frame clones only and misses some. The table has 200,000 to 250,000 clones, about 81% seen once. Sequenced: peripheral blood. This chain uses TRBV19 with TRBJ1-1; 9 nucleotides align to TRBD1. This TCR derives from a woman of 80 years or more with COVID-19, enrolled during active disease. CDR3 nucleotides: TGTGCCAGTAGTATTCCACCGGGACAGGGTATGAACACTGAAGCTTTCTTT. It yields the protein CASSIPPGQGMNTEAFF.